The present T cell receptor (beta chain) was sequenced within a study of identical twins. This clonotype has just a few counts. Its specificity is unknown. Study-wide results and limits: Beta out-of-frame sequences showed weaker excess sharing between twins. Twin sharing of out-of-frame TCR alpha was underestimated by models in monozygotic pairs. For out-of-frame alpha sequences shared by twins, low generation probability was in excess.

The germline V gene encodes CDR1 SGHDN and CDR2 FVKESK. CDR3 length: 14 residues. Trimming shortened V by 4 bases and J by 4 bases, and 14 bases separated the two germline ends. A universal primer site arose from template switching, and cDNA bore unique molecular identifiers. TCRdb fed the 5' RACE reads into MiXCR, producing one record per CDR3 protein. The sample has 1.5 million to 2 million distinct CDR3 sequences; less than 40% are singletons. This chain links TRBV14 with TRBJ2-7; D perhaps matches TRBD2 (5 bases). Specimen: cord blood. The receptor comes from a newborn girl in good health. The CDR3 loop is CASSPRTGKYEQYF. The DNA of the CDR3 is TGTGCCAGCAGCCCTAGGACTGGAAAATACGAGCAGTACTTC.